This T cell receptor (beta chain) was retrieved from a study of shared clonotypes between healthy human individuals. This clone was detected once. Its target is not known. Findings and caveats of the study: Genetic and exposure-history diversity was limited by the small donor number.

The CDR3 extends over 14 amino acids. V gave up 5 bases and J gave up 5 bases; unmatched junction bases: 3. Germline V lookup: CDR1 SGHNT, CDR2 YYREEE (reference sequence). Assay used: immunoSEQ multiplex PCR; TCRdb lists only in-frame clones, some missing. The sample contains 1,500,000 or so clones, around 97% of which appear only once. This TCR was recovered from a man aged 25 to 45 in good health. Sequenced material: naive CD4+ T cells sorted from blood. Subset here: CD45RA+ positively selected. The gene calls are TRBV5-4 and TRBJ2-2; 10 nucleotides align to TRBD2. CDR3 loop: CASRFSGRTGELFF. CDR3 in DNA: TGTGCCAGCAGGTTTAGCGGGAGGACCGGGGAGCTGTTTTTT.